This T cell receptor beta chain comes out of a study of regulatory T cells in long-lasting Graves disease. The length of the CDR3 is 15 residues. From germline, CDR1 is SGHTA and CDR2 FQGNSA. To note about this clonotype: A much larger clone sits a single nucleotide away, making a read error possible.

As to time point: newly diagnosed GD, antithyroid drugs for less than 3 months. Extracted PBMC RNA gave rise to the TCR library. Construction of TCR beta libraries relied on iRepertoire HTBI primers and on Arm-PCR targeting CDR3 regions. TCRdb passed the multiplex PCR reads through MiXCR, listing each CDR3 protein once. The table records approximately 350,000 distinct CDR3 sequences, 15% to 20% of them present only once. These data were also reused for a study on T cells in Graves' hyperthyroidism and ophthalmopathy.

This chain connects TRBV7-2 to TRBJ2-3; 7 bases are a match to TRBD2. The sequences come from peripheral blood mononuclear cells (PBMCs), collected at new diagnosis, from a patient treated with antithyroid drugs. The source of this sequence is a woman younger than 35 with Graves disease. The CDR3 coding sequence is TGTGTCAGCCCGCGTGGGGGGGTGGGGACAGATACGCAGTATTTT. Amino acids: CVSPRGGVGTDTQYF.